These 5 T cell receptor beta chains originate from one sample sequenced in a study of blood T cell repertoires in COVID-19. Profiling relied on immunoSEQ multiplex PCR, and the TCRdb table lists in-frame clones only, not all of them. The table includes some 120,000 clones, roughly four fifths detected once. The sequencing sample was made of peripheral blood. These receptors were obtained from a man under 40 with COVID-19, enrolled during active disease.

In this sample, this clone turned up a few times. The chain combines TRBV10-3 with TRBJ1-4, with a possible D match to TRBD1 (6 bases). With 8 bases removed from V and 8 bases from J, the gap between germline ends came to 15 bases. The CDR3 runs 13 residues. Germline loops: CDR1 ENHRY, CDR2 SYGVKD. The CDR3 nucleotides are TGTGCCATCGGCGGACAGACCGAAGAAAAACTGTTTTTT. It is translated as CAIGGQTEEKLFF.

The J gene is TRBJ1-2, the V gene TRBV4-1; 10 bases agree with TRBD1. The junction had 8 bases not matched to a gene; V was cut back by 2 bases and J by 2 bases. The germline V gene encodes CDR1 MGHRA and CDR2 YSYEKL. The CDR3 loop spans 17 amino acids. CDR3 sequence reads: CASSQMGQGIFNYGYTF. Written as DNA, the CDR3 is TGCGCCAGCAGCCAAATGGGACAGGGGATATTCAACTATGGCTACACCTTC.

In its sample, this clone was seen a few times. The chain joins TRBV10-3 to TRBJ1-5; perhaps TRBD1 as D (6 bases). CDR3 length: 16 amino acids. Germline V gene data show CDR1 as ENHRY and CDR2 as SYGVKD. Trimming took off 3 bases at V and 2 bases at J, with 14 bases between the two ends. CDR3: CAISDPKQGGNQPQHF. The CDR3 nucleotides read TGTGCCATCAGTGATCCGAAACAGGGAGGCAATCAGCCCCAGCATTTT.

The chain uses TRBV20-1 and TRBJ1-1; D unresolved. Per germline, CDR1 DFQATT and CDR2 SNEGSKA (reference sequence). This CDR3 is built from 15 residues. V was shortened by 3 bases and J by 1 base, with 15 bases between the two germline ends. The CDR3 DNA sequence: TGCAGTGCTAGTGGATCGGCAGGCCGGAACACTGAAGCTTTCTTT. Protein product: CSASGSAGRNTEAFF.

The CDR3 bases are TGCGCCAGCAGCCCCTTTATGACATATACAGATACGCAGTATTTT. It yields the protein CASSPFMTYTDTQYF. This sequence joins TRBV5-1 and TRBJ2-3; D is uncertain. The CDR3 has 15 residues. Germline loops: CDR1 SGHRS, CDR2 YFSETQ. Trimming took off 4 bases at V and 3 bases at J, with 15 bases between the two ends.